The 29 T cell receptor beta chains below all came from one sample that was sequenced in a study of blood T cell repertoires in COVID-19. Clones were sequenced by immunoSEQ multiplex PCR, and TCRdb holds only the in-frame ones, with some missing. The repertoire holds 95,000 to 110,000 clones, with roughly nine tenths as singletons. Sequenced input: peripheral blood. These receptors all stem from a woman over 75 in a cohort sampled during active COVID-19.

The gene calls are TRBV12-3 or TRBV12-4 and TRBJ1-2, with 7 nucleotides matching TRBD1. V shed 6 bases and J 3 bases; nucleotides not matched to a gene: 4. This CDR3 is built from 13 residues. The CDR3 sequence: CASSRGQHYGYTF. Written as DNA, the CDR3 is TGTGCCAGCAGCCGGGGACAGCACTATGGCTACACCTTC.

The chain uses TRBV6-1 and TRBJ2-1, with D maybe TRBD1 (6 bases). CDR1 is MNHNS and CDR2 is SASEGT in the germline V gene. This CDR3 contains 14 residues. Between the trimmed V and J ends, which lost 2 bases and 5 bases, there was a span of 10 bases. As DNA, the CDR3 is TGTGCCAGCAGTGAAACAGGGCAAAACAATGAGCAGTTCTTC. Protein product: CASSETGQNNEQFF.

The chain uses TRBV28 and TRBJ1-2; 8 bases align to TRBD1. Germline V gene lookup returns CDR1 MDHEN and CDR2 SYDVKM. The length of the CDR3 is 12 residues. After removal of 5 bases from V and 10 bases from J, the junction contained 6 bases not matched to a gene. CDR3 coding DNA: TGTGCCAGCAGTCCCCGGACAGGGCCCTACACCTTC. Its translation: CASSPRTGPYTF.

The CDR3 bases are TGTGCCTTCGAGCCGGGGTTCGAATCTTCGCCCCTCCACTTT. It translates to CAFEPGFESSPLHF. This rearrangement joins TRBV30 to TRBJ1-6; D remains unclear. The V gene's germline CDR1 is GTSNPN and CDR2 SVGIG (reference sequence). The length of the CDR3 is 14 residues. V was trimmed by 7 bases and J by 13 bases, leaving 23 bases between them.

This clone was seen only once. The chain joins TRBV7-9 to TRBJ2-3, with D tentatively TRBD1 (6 bases). CDR1 and CDR2 (germline): SEHNR, FQNEAQ (reference sequence). There are 16 residues in the CDR3. With 5 bases removed from V and 0 bases from J, the gap between germline ends came to 15 bases. The CDR3 region has the DNA TGTGCCAGCAGCCCCAGGGGCGGGCAGAGCACAGATACGCAGTATTTT. It codes for CASSPRGGQSTDTQYF.

The chain employs TRBV28 and TRBJ2-7; tentative D call: TRBD2 (6 bases). This CDR3 has 17 residues. Trimming removed 4 bases from V and 3 bases from J, with 22 bases in between. The germline V gene has CDR1 MDHEN and CDR2 SYDVKM. Here the CDR3 reads CASSSPLGGLGFYEQYF. CDR3 coding DNA: TGTGCCAGCAGTTCCCCTCTCGGGGGACTTGGGTTCTACGAGCAGTACTTC.

V usage is TRBV20-1 and J usage is TRBJ2-7; 8 bases match TRBD1. V lost 3 bases and J lost 7; bases outside the gene matches: 11. The CDR3 is 14 amino acids. CDR1 is DFQATT and CDR2 is SNEGSKA in the germline V gene (reference sequence). Here the CDR3 reads CSASPPAQGAEQYF. The CDR3 DNA is TGCAGTGCTAGTCCCCCGGCGCAGGGGGCGGAGCAGTACTTC.

The rearrangement joins TRBV9 to TRBJ1-3; 7 nucleotides match TRBD1. Trimming at V came to 4 bases and at J to 3 bases, leaving 1 base not matched to a gene. Germline V gene data show CDR1 as SGDLS and CDR2 as YYNGEE. The CDR3 loop spans 13 amino acids. The CDR3 sequence is CASSRDSGNTIYF. The CDR3 DNA is TGTGCCAGCAGCAGGGACAGTGGAAACACCATATATTTT.

The CDR3 DNA sequence: TGTGCCAGCAAGCCGATTCTGCCCTCACAGAATGAGCAGTTCTTC. Protein product: CASKPILPSQNEQFF. V usage is TRBV25-1 and J usage is TRBJ2-1, with D hard to call. Trimming removed 7 bases at V and 7 bases at J, with 20 bases between. Per germline, CDR1 MGHDK and CDR2 SYGVNS. The CDR3 consists of 15 residues.

The V and J genes are TRBV25-1 and TRBJ2-5, with 8 bases matching TRBD1. CDR3 size: 13 residues. The V and J ends lost 4 bases and 4 bases, in that order; junction bases with no gene match: 2. CDR1 MGHDK and CDR2 SYGVNS come from the germline V gene. CDR3 in amino acids: CASSGTGRETQYF. The CDR3 DNA is TGTGCCAGCAGTGGGACAGGGAGAGAGACCCAGTACTTC.

This chain joins TRBV10-3 and TRBJ2-7; D is possibly TRBD1 (7 bases). The CDR3 covers 13 residues. V was shortened by 6 bases and J by 3 bases, with 12 bases between the two germline ends. Looked up from germline, CDR1 is ENHRY and CDR2 is SYGVKD. CDR3 coding DNA: TGTGCCATCAGCGCAGGGGGGAACTACGAGCAGTACTTC. Amino acid sequence: CAISAGGNYEQYF.

The chain joins TRBV28 to TRBJ2-5, with 8 bases fitting TRBD2. In germline, CDR1 is MDHEN, CDR2 SYDVKM. Trimming cost V 5 bases and J 4 bases; bases outside gene matches: 6. The CDR3 sequence is 14 residues long. Here the CDR3 reads CASSPSGGGETQYF. The CDR3 coding sequence is TGTGCCAGCAGTCCGTCCGGGGGGGGAGAGACCCAGTACTTC.

This chain links TRBV5-4 with TRBJ1-1; TRBD1 matches at 11 bases. The J segment lost 1 base and the V segment lost 0 bases, leaving 5 bases of the junction unmatched. The CDR3 is 17 amino acids. From germline, CDR1 is SGHNT and CDR2 YYREEE (reference sequence). The CDR3 protein is CASSLGTGGAGNTEAFF. DNA for the CDR3: TGTGCCAGCAGCTTGGGGACAGGGGGCGCCGGGAACACTGAAGCTTTCTTT.

This rearrangement joins TRBV5-1 to TRBJ2-7, with a weak D call TRBD1 (6 bases). From germline, CDR1 is SGHRS and CDR2 YFSETQ. This CDR3 comprises 15 residues. Deletions cut 1 base from V and 3 bases from J, with 14 bases between. CDR3 loop: CASSLRTEALYEQYF. DNA of the CDR3: TGCGCCAGCAGCTTGCGGACAGAGGCTCTCTACGAGCAGTACTTC. Full variable domain (outside the CDR3, taken from reference TRBV5-1 and TRBJ2-7): KAGVTQTPRYLIKTRGQQVTLSCSPISGHRSVSWYQQTPGQGLQFLFEYFSETQRNKGNFPGRFSGRQFSNSRSEMNVSTLELGDSALYLCASSLRTEALYEQYFGPGTRLTVT.

In this sample, this clone turned up a few times. The chain couples TRBV10-3 to TRBJ2-7; TRBD2 might be the D (6 bases). There are 15 residues in the CDR3. V lost 5 bases and J lost 2, with 16 bases in between. Germline V gene sequence: CDR1 ENHRY, CDR2 SYGVKD. The CDR3 is CAISTGLVDPYEQYF. The DNA for the CDR3 is TGTGCCATCAGTACGGGACTGGTTGACCCCTACGAGCAGTACTTC.

The rearrangement links TRBV6-5 to TRBJ2-7; no clear D gene. Germline V CDR1 and CDR2: MNHEY, SVGAGI. Trimming shortened V by 5 bases and J by 5 bases, and 13 bases separated the two germline ends. CDR3 length: 13 residues. CDR3 region: CASSLRPGDEQYF. The DNA of the CDR3 is TGTGCCAGCAGTCTTCGGCCGGGTGACGAGCAGTACTTC.

The chain carries TRBV4-1 and TRBJ2-1; weak D call: TRBD1 (5 bases). The V gene's germline CDR1 is MGHRA and CDR2 YSYEKL. The length of the CDR3 is 13 residues. Trimming removed 2 bases at V and 6 bases at J, with 8 bases between. The CDR3 loop is CASSQPRVNEQFF. CDR3 nucleotides: TGCGCCAGCAGCCAACCCAGGGTCAATGAGCAGTTCTTC.

The chain is built from TRBV18 and TRBJ2-6; 8 bases align to TRBD2. CDR1 is KGHSH, CDR2 LQKENI, per germline. J lost 2 bases, V lost 6 bases, and 6 bases had no gene match. The CDR3 is 16 residues long. DNA of the CDR3: TGTGCCAGCTCCCCGGGGGGGTTGGCTGGGGCCAACGTCCTGACTTTC. Translation gives CASSPGGLAGANVLTF.

The V and J genes are TRBV21-1 and TRBJ1-2; the D call in the table, TRBD1, was not verified against the DNA. TRBV21-1 is deemed a pseudogene. The CDR3 contains 16 residues. The CDR3 coding sequence is TGTGCCAGCAGCAAAGGGGTGAGGGACAGGGATGTTGGCTACACCTTC. It specifies CASSKGVRDRDVGYTF.

V usage is TRBV27 and J usage is TRBJ2-7; 7 nucleotides line up with TRBD2. The CDR3 totals 13 residues. Germline values: CDR1 MNHEY, CDR2 SMNVEV (reference sequence). V was clipped by 10 bases and J by 0 bases; unmatched bases: 6. CDR3 nucleotide sequence: TGTGCCACCATGGCGGGAGCCTCCTACGAGCAGTACTTC. This gives the protein CATMAGASYEQYF.

The chain carries TRBV28 and TRBJ1-4, with a weak D call TRBD1 (6 bases). Germline CDR1 MDHEN, CDR2 SYDVKM. This CDR3 comprises 14 residues. Trimming took 6 bases from V and 10 from J, leaving 18 bases between them. CDR3 bases: TGTGCCAGCAGCCCAAGACAGGTACCTCGAAAACTGTTTTTT. Translating gives CASSPRQVPRKLFF.

This clone was counted between two and nine times. This chain joins TRBV7-9 and TRBJ2-7; D possibly corresponds to TRBD1 (5 bases). The CDR3 spans 14 residues. CDR1 and CDR2 from the germline V gene are SEHNR and FQNEAQ (reference sequence). V shed 0 bases and J shed 5 bases, with 11 bases lying between them. CDR3 protein: CASSLASMGHEQYF. Here the CDR3 DNA reads TGTGCCAGCAGCTTAGCGAGCATGGGGCACGAGCAGTACTTC.

The CDR3 is CASSLGGQGYEQYF. CDR3 DNA sequence: TGTGCCAGCAGTTTAGGGGGACAGGGATACGAGCAGTACTTC. The chain joins TRBV27 to TRBJ2-7; 9 bases agree with TRBD1. Germline V gene lookup returns CDR1 MNHEY and CDR2 SMNVEV (reference sequence). This CDR3 is built from 14 residues. Germline trimming cut 2 bases from V and 4 bases from J; bases unmatched to any gene: 3.

The chain employs TRBV14 and TRBJ1-1; D uncertain. V lost 5 bases, J lost 4 bases, and 14 bases lay in between. The CDR3 loop spans 14 amino acids. Germline V lookup: CDR1 SGHDN, CDR2 FVKESK. Here the CDR3 reads CASSATGGRTEAFF. CDR3 nucleotide sequence: TGTGCCAGCAGCGCCACTGGAGGCCGCACTGAAGCTTTCTTT.

The gene calls are TRBV6-5 and TRBJ2-3; D unclear. Germline CDR1 reads MNHEY; CDR2 reads SVGAGI. Trimming took 7 bases from V and 4 from J, leaving 18 bases between them. The CDR3 has 15 residues. The DNA for the CDR3 is TGTGCCAGCAAGCTTAACAGCATAAACTCAGATACGCAGTATTTT. It is translated as CASKLNSINSDTQYF.

The chain has TRBV2 and TRBJ1-1, with D possibly matching TRBD1 (5 bases). The CDR3 consists of 13 residues. V was shortened by 8 bases and J by 1 base, with 11 bases between the two germline ends. CDR1 is SNHLY and CDR2 is FYNNEI in the germline V gene. The CDR3 region is CASGAQANTEAFF. The CDR3 DNA is TGTGCCAGCGGGGCCCAGGCGAACACTGAAGCTTTCTTT.

This clone has only a few counts. The chain employs TRBV2 and TRBJ2-5, with 13 bases aligning to TRBD2. Germline CDR1 is SNHLY and CDR2 is FYNNEI. The CDR3 runs to 18 residues. V trimming: 6 bases; J trimming: 4 bases; junction bases outside the gene matches: 14. CDR3 sequence (DNA): TGTGCCAGCAGCCAAAGAGGACTAGCGGGAGTAGGGTTAGAGACCCAGTACTTC. It specifies CASSQRGLAGVGLETQYF.

This clone was seen only once. The chain is built from TRBV28 and TRBJ2-3; TRBD2 matches at 11 bases. Germline CDR1 MDHEN, CDR2 SYDVKM. Unmatched junction bases numbered 9, after V lost 5 bases and J lost 5 bases. The CDR3 extends over 16 amino acids. The CDR3 DNA sequence: TGTGCCAGCAGTATAATAGCGGGAGGGCCAATAGATACGCAGTATTTT. Protein sequence: CASSIIAGGPIDTQYF.

In its sample, this clone was seen once. The J gene is TRBJ2-5, the V gene TRBV2; 8 nucleotides line up with TRBD1. The CDR3 runs to 14 residues. Germline CDR1 is SNHLY and CDR2 is FYNNEI. J was trimmed by 4 bases and V by 6 bases; bases with no gene match: 7. CDR3 coding DNA: TGTGCCAGCAGGTCTGACAGGGGTACAGAGACCCAGTACTTC. Translation: CASRSDRGTETQYF.